A single sample gave rise to the 6 T cell receptor beta chains below, sequenced in a study of blood T cell repertoires in COVID-19. Clones were read by immunoSEQ multiplex PCR, and TCRdb kept only the in-frame ones, dropping some. The data contain around 360,000 clones, more than 75% of them singletons. The sample was PBMCs or T cells enriched from blood (not recorded which). The receptors stem from a woman aged 25-40 years who had recovered from COVID-19.

This CDR3 is CASSPRGEDTQYF. The CDR3 DNA is TGTGCCAGCAGTCCCCGCGGGGAAGATACGCAGTATTTT. This chain joins TRBV11-3 and TRBJ2-3, with a weak D call TRBD2 (6 bases). Trimming left V 6 bases short and J 5 bases short, with 12 bases between. Germline V CDR1 and CDR2: SGHNT, YENEEA. CDR3 length: 13 residues.

The rearrangement joins TRBV6-5 to TRBJ1-2, with TRBD1 as a possible D gene (6 bases). Germline V CDR1 and CDR2: MNHEY, SVGAGI. V was shortened by 5 bases and J by 6 bases, with 16 bases between the two germline ends. CDR3 length: 14 amino acids. The CDR3 protein is CASSTQGGEDGYTF. The CDR3 nucleotides are TGTGCCAGCAGTACACAGGGAGGGGAGGATGGCTACACCTTC.

The J gene is TRBJ1-2, the V gene TRBV18, with 8 positions matching TRBD1. The CDR3 runs 15 residues. CDR1 and CDR2 (germline): KGHSH, LQKENI. With V trimmed by 3 bases and J by 2 bases, 5 bases remained unmatched. CDR3 sequence (DNA): TGTGCCAGCTCACCGCAAGGACAGGGAAACTATGGCTACACCTTC. This sequence encodes CASSPQGQGNYGYTF. The whole variable domain, remainder taken from reference TRBV18 and TRBJ1-2, is NAGVMQNPRHLVRRRGQEARLRCSPMKGHSHVYWYRQLPEEGLKFMVYLQKENIIDESGMPKERFSAEFPKEGPSILRIQQVVRGDSAAYFCASSPQGQGNYGYTFGSGTRLTVV.

The chain employs TRBV7-2 and TRBJ2-2, with D possibly being TRBD1 (6 bases). The CDR3 covers 14 residues. CDR1 and CDR2 from the germline V gene are SGHTA and FQGNSA. Here the CDR3 reads CVSSRDTNTGELFF. The CDR3, as DNA: TGTGTGAGCAGCCGGGACACAAACACCGGGGAGCTGTTTTTT. The full variable domain, rest sourced from reference TRBV7-2 and TRBJ2-2, is GAGVSQSPSNKVTEKGKDVELRCDPISGHTALYWYRQSLGQGLEFLIYFQGNSAPDKSGLPSDRFSAERTGGSVSTLTIQRTQQEDSAVYLCVSSRDTNTGELFFGEGSRLTVL.

As regards this clone: Other DNA sequences in this specimen translate into the identical CDR3. The rearrangement uses TRBV5-1 and TRBJ1-3; D may be TRBD1 (6 bases). The CDR3 runs to 15 residues. Germline loops: CDR1 SGHRS, CDR2 YFSETQ. Trimming shortened V by 0 bases and J by 4 bases, and 11 bases separated the two germline ends. CDR3 in DNA: TGCGCCAGCAGCTTGGCCGGGGGGCACGGAAACACCATATATTTT. Translating gives CASSLAGGHGNTIYF.

The CDR3 bases are TGTGCCAGCAGCCCCGGGAGTACAGGCGTCCTGACTTTC. It encodes CASSPGSTGVLTF. The V call is TRBV12-3 or TRBV12-4, the J call TRBJ2-6, with a tentative D call TRBD2 (6 bases). The CDR3 totals 13 residues. Between the trimmed V and J ends, which lost 6 bases and 12 bases, there was a span of 15 bases.